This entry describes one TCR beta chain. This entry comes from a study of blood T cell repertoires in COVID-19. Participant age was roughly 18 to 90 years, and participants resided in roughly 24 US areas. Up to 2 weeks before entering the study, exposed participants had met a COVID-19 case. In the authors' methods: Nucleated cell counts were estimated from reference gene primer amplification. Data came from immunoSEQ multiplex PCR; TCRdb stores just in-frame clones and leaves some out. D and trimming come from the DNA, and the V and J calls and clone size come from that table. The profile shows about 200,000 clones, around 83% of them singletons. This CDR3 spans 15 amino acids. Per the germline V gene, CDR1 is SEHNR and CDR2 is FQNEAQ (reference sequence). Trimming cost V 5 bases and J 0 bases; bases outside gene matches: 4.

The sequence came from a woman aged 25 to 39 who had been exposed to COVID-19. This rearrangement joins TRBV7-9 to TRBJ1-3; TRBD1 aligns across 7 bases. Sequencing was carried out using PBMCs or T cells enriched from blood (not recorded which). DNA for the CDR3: TGTGCCAGCAGCCAGGGGGTAAACTCTGGAAACACCATATATTTT. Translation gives CASSQGVNSGNTIYF. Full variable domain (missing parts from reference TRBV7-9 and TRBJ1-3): DTGVSQNPRHKITKRGQNVTFRCDPISEHNRLYWYRQTLGQGPEFLTYFQNEAQLEKSRLLSDRFSAERPKGSFSTLEIQRTEQGDSAMYLCASSQGVNSGNTIYFGEGSWLTVV.